The 14 T cell receptor beta chains below all came from one sample that was sequenced in a study of T-cell reconstitution after alpha-beta-depleted transplantation in children. A library of TCRbeta sequences, prepared with unique molecular identifiers, was generated. Using its own MiXCR run on the PCR reads, TCRdb lists one record per CDR3 protein. In the table there are 600,000 to 700,000 distinct CDR3 sequences, roughly 15% of which are singletons. The input for sequencing was PBMCs from the stem cell graft donor, taken from the stem cell graft. The receptors derive from a human donor who donated a stem cell graft to a child with acute myeloid leukemia.

In its sample, this clonotype was seen a few times. The gene calls are TRBV9 and TRBJ2-5, with unresolved D. In germline, CDR1 is SGDLS, CDR2 YYNGEE. V was trimmed by 3 bases and J by 2 bases, leaving 14 bases between them. The CDR3 consists of 15 residues. CDR3 in amino acids: CASSADRTEQETQYF. DNA for the CDR3: TGTGCCAGCAGCGCAGACCGGACCGAACAAGAGACCCAGTACTTC.

A few counts support this clonotype. The rearrangement uses TRBV7-3 and TRBJ2-2; D is perhaps TRBD1 (6 bases). Germline assignment: CDR1 SGHTA and CDR2 FQGTGA. The ends were cut back, 5 bases at V and 6 bases at J, with 13 bases in the middle. CDR3 length: 14 amino acids. CDR3 nucleotide sequence: TGTGCCAGCAGCCTGGCAGGGGCCGCCGGGGAGCTGTTTTTT. Its protein is CASSLAGAAGELFF.

This clonotype was counted only a few times. V and J are TRBV4-3 and TRBJ1-5, with a possible D match to TRBD1 (5 bases). The V and J ends lost 1 base and 5 bases respectively, with 12 bases between them. Germline loops: CDR1 LGHNA, CDR2 YSLEER. The CDR3 is 15 residues long. The DNA of the CDR3 is TGCGCCAGCAGCCAAGTTTGGGGGGGGGATCAGCCCCAGCATTTT. It is translated as CASSQVWGGDQPQHF.

This clonotype came up a few times. The chain recombines TRBV5-1 with TRBJ1-2, with 8 bases matching TRBD1. Germline assignment: CDR1 SGHRS and CDR2 YFSETQ. The CDR3 spans 15 residues. V was clipped by 3 bases and J by 6 bases; unmatched bases: 10. The CDR3 reads CASSSARQGKDGYTF. The CDR3 nucleotides read TGCGCCAGCAGCTCCGCTCGACAGGGGAAGGATGGCTACACCTTC.

The sample holds many counts of this clonotype. The chain employs TRBV6-5 and TRBJ2-5; D gene ambiguous. V was cut by 0 bases and J by 2 bases, with 7 bases left in between. CDR3 length equals 14 residues. Germline lookup yields CDR1 MNHEY and CDR2 SVGAGI. CDR3 bases: TGTGCCAGCAGTTACTCACAGATTCAAGAGACCCAGTACTTC. The encoded protein is CASSYSQIQETQYF.

This clonotype was found a few times. V gene TRBV20-1 combines with J gene TRBJ2-7; 7 bases agree with TRBD1. CDR1 and CDR2 from the germline V gene are DFQATT and SNEGSKA (reference sequence). The CDR3 sequence is 13 residues long. DNA of the CDR3: TGCATGGTACCGGGACAGTCCCCGTACGAGCAGTACTTC. Protein product: CMVPGQSPYEQYF.

The chain is built from TRBV12-3 or TRBV12-4 and TRBJ2-2; TRBD1 matches at 11 bases. The CDR3 covers 15 residues. The trim removed 9 bases at V and 4 bases at J, leaving 7 bases unmatched. CDR3 sequence: CASRDRGSATGELFF. CDR3 DNA: TGTGCCAGTCGGGACAGGGGGTCGGCCACCGGGGAGCTGTTTTTT.

This clonotype was counted at least ten times. This rearrangement joins TRBV6-1 to TRBJ2-5; TRBD2 agrees at 9 bases. J lost 4 bases, V lost 6 bases, and 6 bases had no gene match. The CDR3 contains 14 residues. Per germline, CDR1 MNHNS and CDR2 SASEGT. The CDR3 loop is CASRRGLAPETQYF. The CDR3, as DNA: TGTGCCAGCAGGCGGGGACTAGCCCCAGAGACCCAGTACTTC.

This clonotype was picked up many times. The chain uses TRBV20-1 and TRBJ2-7; 9 bases line up with TRBD1. This CDR3 comprises 13 residues. The V gene's germline CDR1 is DFQATT and CDR2 SNEGSKA (reference sequence). Trimming removed 3 bases from V and 4 bases from J; junction bases left unmatched: 4. CDR3 in DNA: TGCAGTGCTAGGCGGGACAGGGAATACGAGCAGTACTTC. It codes for CSARRDREYEQYF.

The chain uses TRBV20-1 and TRBJ2-2, with D hard to call. CDR1 and CDR2 (germline): DFQATT, SNEGSKA (reference sequence). This CDR3 spans 14 amino acids. The V and J ends lost 2 bases and 4 bases respectively, with 11 bases between them. The DNA for the CDR3 is TGCAGTGCTAGATCCCAGATTATCACCGGGGAGCTGTTTTTT. Protein: CSARSQIITGELFF.

V and J are TRBV5-1 and TRBJ1-3; D may be TRBD1 (6 bases). The V and J ends lost 4 bases and 0 bases respectively, with 14 bases between them. Germline V gene sequence: CDR1 SGHRS, CDR2 YFSETQ. The CDR3 consists of 16 residues. The CDR3 coding sequence is TGCGCCAGCAGCCCTACGGACAGTCTCTCTGGAAACACCATATATTTT. Amino acids: CASSPTDSLSGNTIYF.

This clonotype was seen a few times. The chain employs TRBV20-1 and TRBJ2-7; D remains unclear. Germline V lookup: CDR1 DFQATT, CDR2 SNEGSKA (reference sequence). The length of the CDR3 is 12 residues. Trimming took off 5 bases at V and 5 bases at J, with 13 bases between the two ends. The CDR3 here is CSAYRGSHEQYF. The DNA of the CDR3 is TGCAGTGCTTATCGAGGATCCCACGAGCAGTACTTC.

Points on this clonotype: This may come from a read error, since a much larger clone is one base off. The chain combines TRBV6-5 with TRBJ1-2, with TRBD1 matching 9 bases. Per germline, CDR1 MNHEY and CDR2 SVGAGI. J gave up 7 bases and V 6 bases, and 6 bases lay outside the gene matches. The CDR3 spans 13 residues. CDR3 DNA: TGTGCCAGCAGGTTAGACAGGGGGGCTGGCTACACCTTC. Protein sequence: CASRLDRGAGYTF.

The V and J genes are TRBV7-9 and TRBJ1-1; D may be TRBD1 (6 bases). Germline values: CDR1 SEHNR, CDR2 FQNEAQ (reference sequence). The germline V and J ends were trimmed by 6 bases and 0 bases, with 11 bases remaining between them. This CDR3 contains 14 residues. DNA for the CDR3: TGTGCCAGCAGGGTACAGGGCCTGAACACTGAAGCTTTCTTT. This gives the protein CASRVQGLNTEAFF.